The 17 T cell receptor beta chains below all came from one sample that was sequenced in a study of T cell repertoires in cytomegalovirus infection. One entry per CDR3 protein results from TCRdb running MiXCR on the reads. The top ten clones hold roughly a quarter of a sample with roughly 500,000 distinct CDR3 sequences, approximately 15% of them seen once. Sequencing was performed on CD8+ T cells from PBMCs. The receptors originated from a human donor in good health (CMV status not recorded). Some clones in this sample may be carry-over from other donors' samples.

This clonotype was found a few times. At one end, the junction sequence differs from germline, possibly due to a read error. This chain links TRBV4-1 with TRBJ2-7; possible D gene TRBD1, 6 bases. CDR1 and CDR2 (germline): MGHRA, YSYEKL. The CDR3 extends over 14 amino acids. The CDR3 here is CASNQGTQIYEQYF. CDR3 nucleotide sequence: TGTGCCAGCAACCAGGGGACACAAATCTACGAGCAGTACTTC.

V and J are TRBV29-1 and TRBJ2-1, with TRBD2 identical over 14 bases. The CDR3 sequence is 18 residues long. Per germline, CDR1 SQVTM and CDR2 ANQGSEA. Trimming removed 7 bases from V and 0 bases from J; junction bases left unmatched: 11. The CDR3 DNA follows: TGCAGCGCTACGGGACTAGCGGGGGAAGGAAGCTCCTACAATGAGCAGTTCTTC. This sequence encodes CSATGLAGEGSSYNEQFF.

This clonotype was seen at least ten times. The rearrangement links TRBV7-2 to TRBJ1-6, with D unclear. Germline CDR1 reads SGHTA; CDR2 reads FQGNSA. CDR3 length equals 14 residues. V lost 5 bases and J lost 3, with 8 bases in between. This chain's CDR3 is CASSPLFYNSPLHF. The CDR3 DNA reads as TGTGCCAGCAGCCCGTTGTTCTATAATTCACCCCTCCACTTT.

The chain recombines TRBV25-1 with TRBJ2-7, with a tentative D call TRBD2 (6 bases). The V gene's germline CDR1 is MGHDK and CDR2 SYGVNS. This CDR3 has 15 amino acids. V was cut by 4 bases and J by 1 base, with 14 bases left in between. CDR3 coding DNA: TGTGCCAGCAGTGCTACCGGGGGATTTTCCTACGAGCAGTACTTC. As protein: CASSATGGFSYEQYF.

This clonotype was recorded many times. CDR3 in amino acids: CAITKGGYRASPHLNTEAFF. CDR3 nucleotide sequence: TGTGCCATCACTAAGGGGGGATACAGGGCTAGTCCGCATTTGAACACTGAAGCTTTCTTT. The J gene is TRBJ1-1, the V gene TRBV10-3; D perhaps matches TRBD1 (6 bases). Germline-derived CDR1 and CDR2 are ENHRY and SYGVKD. With 7 bases removed from V and 0 bases from J, the gap between germline ends came to 30 bases. CDR3 length: 20 amino acids.

The chain couples TRBV6-5 to TRBJ1-2; no definite D call. V was pared by 0 bases and J by 7 bases, with 12 bases between. The length of the CDR3 is 14 residues. Germline CDR1 and CDR2: MNHEY and SVGAGI. The DNA of the CDR3 is TGTGCCAGCAGTTACTCGGGCAGGAGATCTGGCTACACCTTC. Protein sequence: CASSYSGRRSGYTF.

This clonotype has a count of ten or more. The chain links TRBV30 to TRBJ1-3; no reliable D call. The CDR3 consists of 13 residues. Per germline, CDR1 GTSNPN and CDR2 SVGIG (reference sequence). The V end was cut by 1 base, the J end by 7 bases, with 11 bases between. CDR3 in DNA: TGTGCCTGGAGTGAGACTGTCCGGAACACCATATATTTT. The encoded protein is CAWSETVRNTIYF.

This clonotype has at least ten counts. The V and J genes are TRBV24-1 and TRBJ2-2, with 16 bases that match TRBD2. The CDR3 covers 16 residues. CDR1 KGHDR and CDR2 SFDVKD come from the germline V gene. V lost 9 bases, J lost 4 bases, and 4 bases stayed unmatched. CDR3 in DNA: TGTGCCACCGGGACTAGCGGGAGGGGGCCCACCGGGGAGCTGTTTTTT. This codes for CATGTSGRGPTGELFF.

This clonotype was observed a handful of times. The CDR3 sequence is CASGLRGVGNIQYF. CDR3 nucleotides: TGTGCCAGCGGGCTTCGGGGGGTTGGTAACATTCAGTACTTC. The chain links TRBV27 to TRBJ2-4; 7 nucleotides agree with TRBD2. The CDR3 extends over 14 amino acids. V lost 8 bases and J lost 7; bases outside the gene matches: 11. The germline V gene has CDR1 MNHEY and CDR2 SMNVEV (reference sequence).

This clonotype was seen ten or more times. The chain combines TRBV12-3 or TRBV12-4 with TRBJ2-5, with TRBD2 identical over 11 bases. The CDR3 consists of 13 residues. With V trimmed by 7 bases and J by 4 bases, 2 bases remained unmatched. The CDR3 sequence: CASTGLAGETQYF. DNA of the CDR3: TGTGCCAGCACCGGACTAGCGGGAGAGACCCAGTACTTC.

This chain joins TRBV5-6 and TRBJ2-1, with D unresolved. The V gene's germline CDR1 is SGHDT and CDR2 YYEEEE. The CDR3 runs to 18 residues. V was pared by 2 bases and J by 1 base, with 19 bases between. The CDR3 DNA reads as TGTGCCAGCAGCTTCACCCCCGGGTACCAGCTGTCCTACAATGAGCAGTTCTTC. This gives the protein CASSFTPGYQLSYNEQFF.

This clonotype was detected many times. The V call is TRBV7-3, the J call TRBJ2-1; D not resolved. There are 15 residues in the CDR3. The V gene's germline CDR1 is SGHTA and CDR2 FQGTGA. Trimming took off 1 base at V and 8 bases at J, with 15 bases between the two ends. CDR3: CASSLRASREDEQFF. CDR3 DNA sequence: TGTGCCAGCAGCTTAAGAGCAAGTAGAGAGGATGAGCAGTTCTTC.

In the case of this clonotype: A read error may explain this, as a much larger clone is one base away. The chain links TRBV7-1 to TRBJ1-2; no clear D. TRBV7-1 is recorded as an ORF, its role being uncertain. This CDR3 comprises 12 residues. CDR3 in amino acids: CASATSNYGYNF. In nucleotides, the CDR3 is TGTGCCAGCGCTACTTCAAACTATGGCTACAACTTC.

This clonotype has more than one count but fewer than ten. This chain joins TRBV27 and TRBJ1-2, with 9 bases matching TRBD1. The CDR3 sequence is 15 residues long. V lost 6 bases to trimming and J lost 2 bases; unmatched junction nucleotides: 7. The germline CDR1 and CDR2 sequences are MNHEY and SMNVEV (reference sequence). The CDR3 reads CASRLEGQGNYGYTF. The DNA for the CDR3 is TGTGCCAGCAGACTTGAGGGACAGGGAAACTATGGCTACACCTTC.

The table lists this clonotype with many counts. The chain joins TRBV19 to TRBJ2-5, with 14 bases that match TRBD2. In germline, CDR1 is LNHDA, CDR2 SQIVND (reference sequence). The CDR3 sequence is 18 residues long. Unmatched junction bases numbered 9, after V lost 5 bases and J lost 1 base. CDR3 in DNA: TGTGCCAGTAGTGGTGGGGGACTAGCGGGAGCGCCCCAAGAGACCCAGTACTTC. As protein: CASSGGGLAGAPQETQYF.

This clonotype has a count of ten or more. This chain joins TRBV4-2 and TRBJ2-1; no definite D call. Between the trimmed V and J ends, which lost 0 bases and 0 bases, there was a span of 12 bases. This CDR3 is built from 17 residues. Germline CDR1 reads LGHNA; CDR2 reads YNFKEQ. This CDR3 reads CASSQDRAETSYNEQFF. CDR3 DNA: TGTGCCAGCAGCCAAGATCGGGCGGAGACCTCCTACAATGAGCAGTTCTTC.

The sample holds many counts of this clonotype. The rearrangement joins TRBV7-2 to TRBJ1-5; no firm D call. The CDR3 loop spans 13 amino acids. With 5 bases removed from V and 5 bases from J, the gap between germline ends came to 10 bases. The germline CDR1 and CDR2 sequences are SGHTA and FQGNSA. The CDR3 sequence: CASSQKLDQPQHF. The CDR3, as DNA: TGTGCCAGCAGCCAGAAGTTAGATCAGCCCCAGCATTTT.